These T cell receptor beta chains were read from a single sample in a study of cytomegalovirus exposure and HLA in healthy donors. Sequencing used immunoSEQ multiplex PCR; TCRdb keeps in-frame clones, though not all of them. The table shows under 200,000 clones, with 70% to 90% occurring only once. The sequencing input was PBMCs. The receptors derive from a woman in her twenties or thirties in good health and CMV-seronegative. Both conserved end residues are part of each CDR3. The D gene is left open where the match is weak. Clone size appears in some rows only: once, few, many, or a class for an expanded clone.

J: TRBJ2-5
V: TRBV11-2
length: 15
size: -
D: TRBD1
CDR3: CASRPLTGKQETQYF
DNA: TGTGCCAGCAGACCATTGACAGGGAAACAAGAGACCCAGTACTTC

J: TRBJ2-6
V: TRBV28
length: 17
size: -
D: TRBD2
CDR3: CASSGTSEDSGANVLTF
DNA: TGTGCCAGCAGCGGGACTAGCGAAGACTCTGGGGCCAACGTCCTGACTTTC

J: TRBJ2-1
V: TRBV10-1
length: 13
size: -
D: TRBD2
CDR3: CASSGLAYNEQFF
DNA: TGCGCCAGCAGCGGACTAGCGTACAATGAGCAGTTCTTC

J: TRBJ1-4
V: TRBV10-2
length: 16
size: -
D: -
CDR3: CASSDSLGRANEKLFF
DNA: TGCGCCAGCAGCGACAGTCTCGGGAGAGCTAATGAAAAACTGTTTTTT

J: TRBJ1-5
V: TRBV19
length: 12
size: few
D: -
CDR3: CASSTYNQPQHF
DNA: TGTGCCAGTAGTACGTACAATCAGCCCCAGCATTTT

J: TRBJ2-2
V: TRBV9
length: 15
size: -
D: -
CDR3: CASSVGGGPTGELFF
DNA: TGTGCCAGCAGCGTAGGAGGGGGTCCCACCGGGGAGCTGTTTTTT

J: TRBJ1-2
V: TRBV28
length: 14
size: -
D: TRBD1
CDR3: CASRLTGGVKGYTF
DNA: TGTGCCAGCAGATTAACAGGGGGCGTGAAAGGCTACACCTTC

J: TRBJ2-7
V: TRBV6-1
length: 15
size: -
D: TRBD1
CDR3: CASSDPGQGWRKQYF
DNA: TGTGCCAGCAGTGACCCAGGACAGGGATGGCGTAAGCAGTACTTC

J: TRBJ1-1
V: TRBV7-8
length: 13
size: -
D: -
CDR3: CASSRREATEAFF
DNA: TGTGCCAGCTCCAGAAGGGAGGCCACTGAAGCTTTCTTT

J: TRBJ2-5
V: TRBV5-1
length: 15
size: -
D: TRBD1
CDR3: CASSLGQGAWETQYF
DNA: TGCGCCAGCAGCTTGGGACAGGGGGCATGGGAGACCCAGTACTTC

J: TRBJ1-5
V: TRBV5-1
length: 16
size: -
D: TRBD1
CDR3: CASSLTGLGSNQPQHF
DNA: TGCGCCAGCAGCCTGACAGGGCTGGGGTCCAATCAGCCCCAGCATTTT

J: TRBJ2-7
V: TRBV2
length: 13
size: -
D: TRBD1
CDR3: CASRGTGVDEQYF
DNA: TGTGCCAGCAGGGGGACAGGGGTGGACGAGCAGTACTTC

J: TRBJ1-6
V: TRBV21-1
length: 12
size: -
D: -
CDR3: CASGNSHSPLHF
DNA: TGTGCCAGCGGAAACAGCCATTCACCCCTCCACTTT

J: TRBJ2-1
V: TRBV11-2
length: 16
size: -
D: -
CDR3: CASSPDSRDLPYEQFF
DNA: TGTGCCAGCAGCCCAGACAGCCGAGACCTCCCCTATGAGCAGTTCTTC

J: TRBJ2-5
V: TRBV5-1
length: 15
size: -
D: -
CDR3: CASSLEAAMEETQYF
DNA: TGCGCCAGCAGCTTGGAAGCGGCAATGGAAGAGACCCAGTACTTC

J: TRBJ2-1
V: TRBV20-1
length: 11
size: -
D: -
CDR3: CSASLETEQFF
DNA: TGCAGTGCTAGCCTAGAAACTGAGCAGTTCTTC

J: TRBJ2-7
V: TRBV15
length: 15
size: -
D: -
CDR3: CAASNYRPSPGEQYF
DNA: TGTGCCGCCAGCAATTATCGCCCGTCCCCGGGCGAGCAGTACTTC